This entry lists 7 T cell receptor beta chains sequenced from one sample in a study of T-cell memory formation after mild COVID-19 (dated by TCRdb to the early 2020s). The receptor library was made with 5' RACE. These reads were obtained on an Illumina NovaSeq 6000. TCRdb redid the processing of the public reads, applying fastp at Q25 and MiXCR, and retained in-frame beta chains. For every CDR3 protein sequence, its rows merge into one entry that carries the most common genes and DNA. The sample contains hundreds of thousands of distinct CDR3 sequences, approximately 15% of them found a single time. Around a fifth of the sample is taken by the ten largest. Sample: PBMCs or a T cell subset sorted from them (not recorded which). These receptors were obtained from a man younger than 35 who had mild COVID-19 (a few samples of this study predate the infection). The sample titles of this study are shuffled in the database, so cell type and time point are left out; the donor was told from shared clones.

This clonotype was observed a handful of times. The J gene is TRBJ2-5, the V gene TRBV18, with TRBD1 identical over 9 bases. CDR1 is KGHSH, CDR2 LQKENI, per germline. V trimming: 1 base; J trimming: 3 bases; junction bases outside the gene matches: 3. This CDR3 contains 15 residues. The CDR3 sequence is CASSPRTGVKETQYF. The CDR3 nucleotides read TGTGCCAGCTCACCACGGACAGGGGTGAAAGAGACCCAGTACTTC.

This clonotype was seen a handful of times. The rearrangement joins TRBV18 to TRBJ2-1; D possibly uses TRBD1 or TRBD2 (5 bases each). V lost 1 base and J 8 bases, leaving 12 bases between the germline ends. The CDR3 runs to 14 residues. Germline CDR1 and CDR2: KGHSH and LQKENI. The CDR3 loop reads CASSPLGVGDEQFF. CDR3 in DNA: TGTGCCAGCTCACCACTGGGGGTGGGCGATGAGCAGTTCTTC. The full variable domain, completed using reference TRBV18 and TRBJ2-1, is NAGVMQNPRHLVRRRGQEARLRCSPMKGHSHVYWYRQLPEEGLKFMVYLQKENIIDESGMPKERFSAEFPKEGPSILRIQQVVRGDSAAYFCASSPLGVGDEQFFGPGTRLTVL.

The rearrangement uses TRBV2 and TRBJ2-2, with unresolved D. Germline loops: CDR1 SNHLY, CDR2 FYNNEI. This CDR3 is built from 16 residues. V dropped 1 base and J dropped 0 bases, with 9 bases sitting between them. The CDR3: CASSEVRPPNTGELFF. CDR3 sequence (DNA): TGTGCCAGCAGTGAAGTTAGACCGCCGAACACCGGGGAGCTGTTTTTT.

The CDR3 DNA reads TGTGCCAGCAGCAGGGAGAACACCTACGAGCAGTACTTC. The encoded protein is CASSRENTYEQYF. The V and J genes are TRBV7-3 and TRBJ2-7, with D possibly TRBD2 on 5 matching bases. Trimming shortened V by 5 bases and J by 2 bases, and 10 bases separated the two germline ends. The CDR3 extends over 13 amino acids. Germline loops: CDR1 SGHTA, CDR2 FQGTGA.

This clonotype was seen ten or more times. This chain links TRBV27 with TRBJ1-4; D remains ambiguous. Germline values: CDR1 MNHEY, CDR2 SMNVEV (reference sequence). The CDR3 contains 12 residues. The germline V and J ends were trimmed by 5 bases and 3 bases, with 4 bases remaining between them. CDR3 DNA: TGTGCCAGCAGTCATCCTAATGAAAAACTGTTTTTT. Its translation is CASSHPNEKLFF.

Ten or more counts support this clonotype. The rearrangement joins TRBV5-1 to TRBJ1-1; the match to TRBD1 covers 9 bases. The CDR3 is 15 amino acids. Germline V CDR1 and CDR2: SGHRS, YFSETQ. Losses at the gene ends were 0 bases for V and 4 bases for J; bases not matched to a gene: 4. The CDR3 bases are TGCGCCAGCAGCTTGGTTCCGGGACAGGGCACTGAAGCTTTCTTT. This gives the protein CASSLVPGQGTEAFF. The whole variable domain, remainder taken from reference TRBV5-1 and TRBJ1-1, is KAGVTQTPRYLIKTRGQQVTLSCSPISGHRSVSWYQQTPGQGLQFLFEYFSETQRNKGNFPGRFSGRQFSNSRSEMNVSTLELGDSALYLCASSLVPGQGTEAFFGQGTRLTVV.

The chain uses TRBV7-3 and TRBJ2-1; TRBD1 matches 9 bases. Germline V gene lookup returns CDR1 SGHTA and CDR2 FQGTGA. The V and J ends lost 4 bases and 9 bases, in that order; junction bases with no gene match: 7. The CDR3 spans 14 residues. The CDR3, as DNA: TGTGCCAGCAGCTCCCGGGGGACAGGGACTGAGCAGTTCTTC. Protein: CASSSRGTGTEQFF.